The 25 T cell receptor beta chains listed next were all sequenced from one sample in a study of T cell responses to AZD1222 COVID-19 vaccine. The repertoire was sequenced with immunoSEQ multiplex PCR; TCRdb's copy has only in-frame clones and lacks some. The sample shows 90,000 to 120,000 clones, under 95% of them seen only once. Here the sequenced sample was peripheral blood, taken on day 0 of AZD1222 vaccination. These receptors all come from an adult in good health.

The chain couples TRBV7-2 to TRBJ2-2; D is unclear. This CDR3 contains 15 residues. CDR1 and CDR2 (germline): SGHTA, FQGNSA. With 6 bases removed from V and 5 bases from J, the gap between germline ends came to 16 bases. The CDR3 nucleotides are TGTGCCAGCAGGCTCGGACCTAGTGGGACCGGGGAGCTGTTTTTT. This codes for CASRLGPSGTGELFF.

The J gene is TRBJ2-3, the V gene TRBV7-3; perhaps TRBD1 as D (6 bases). V gave up 5 bases and J gave up 8 bases, with 17 bases separating them. This CDR3 region has 14 residues. CDR1 SGHTA and CDR2 FQGTGA come from the germline V gene. The CDR3 DNA reads TGTGCCAGCAGCCAGACAGGACTCACGACTACGCAGTATTTT. Translated: CASSQTGLTTTQYF.

The chain couples TRBV7-2 to TRBJ2-7; no clear D gene. Trimming stripped 6 bases from V and 5 bases from J, with 14 bases between. CDR3 size: 13 residues. Germline V CDR1 and CDR2: SGHTA, FQGNSA. As DNA, the CDR3 is TGTGCCAGCAGACCAAGAGAGACGCACGAGCAGTACTTC. This encodes CASRPRETHEQYF.

This chain uses TRBV9 with TRBJ1-3, with D tentatively TRBD1 (6 bases). The germline V gene has CDR1 SGDLS and CDR2 YYNGEE. Trimming removed 3 bases from V and 4 bases from J, with 14 bases in between. The CDR3 contains 15 residues. The CDR3 is CASSGMQGWGNTIYF. CDR3 DNA: TGTGCCAGCAGCGGAATGCAGGGGTGGGGAAACACCATATATTTT.

The chain couples TRBV11-3 to TRBJ2-1, with D perhaps TRBD2 (7 bases). V gave up 7 bases and J gave up 3 bases, with 13 bases separating them. Looked up from germline, CDR1 is SGHNT and CDR2 is YENEEA. The CDR3 is made up of 14 amino acids. The CDR3: CASTRGAGYNEQFF. The CDR3 coding sequence is TGTGCCAGCACCCGGGGGGCTGGCTACAATGAGCAGTTCTTC.

The CDR3: CASSQEKIRGYTF. For the CDR3, the DNA is TGTGCCAGCAGCCAAGAGAAGATAAGGGGCTACACCTTC. V gene TRBV3-1 (or the pseudogene TRBV3-2) combines with J gene TRBJ1-2; D uncertain. This CDR3 contains 13 residues. Trimming removed 0 bases at V and 8 bases at J, with 10 bases between. Germline V gene lookup returns CDR1 LGHDT and CDR2 YNNKEL (reference sequence).

The chain uses TRBV9 and TRBJ2-7, with unresolved D. The V gene lost 0 bases and the J gene lost 4 bases, with 8 bases spanning the gap. Germline lookup yields CDR1 SGDLS and CDR2 YYNGEE. The CDR3 extends over 13 amino acids. CDR3: CASSVDAFYEQYF. CDR3 DNA sequence: TGTGCCAGCAGCGTAGACGCGTTTTACGAGCAGTACTTC.

The rearrangement links TRBV7-2 to TRBJ1-1; D perhaps matches TRBD1 (5 bases). Trimming removed 1 base at V and 1 base at J, with 7 bases between. This CDR3 is 14 amino acids long. The germline CDR1 and CDR2 sequences are SGHTA and FQGNSA. The CDR3 is CASSLGQQNTEAFF. The CDR3 nucleotides are TGTGCCAGCAGCTTAGGACAGCAGAACACTGAAGCTTTCTTT.

This clone has just a few counts. The chain has TRBV11-3 and TRBJ1-1; 9 bases line up with TRBD1. CDR3 size: 13 residues. The germline gives CDR1 SGHNT, CDR2 YENEEA. V lost 3 bases and J lost 6; bases outside the gene matches: 2. The CDR3 nucleotides read TGTGCCAGCAGCTTTACAGGGGGCTCTGAAGCTTTCTTT. Its translation is CASSFTGGSEAFF.

This chain links TRBV11-2 with TRBJ1-5; possibly TRBD1 for D (5 bases). V shed 2 bases and J shed 9 bases, with 11 bases lying between them. Germline V lookup: CDR1 SGHAT, CDR2 FQNNGV. The CDR3 spans 13 residues. The CDR3 DNA reads TGTGCCAGCAGCTTATCGGGGGGGACGCCCCAGCATTTT. Translated, it gives CASSLSGGTPQHF.

This chain joins TRBV7-9 and TRBJ2-1; TRBD2 matches 13 bases. The CDR3 spans 17 residues. V trimming: 4 bases; J trimming: 8 bases; junction bases outside the gene matches: 11. The germline V gene has CDR1 SEHNR and CDR2 FQNEAQ (reference sequence). CDR3 in amino acids: CASSSGLAGAHGDEQFF. CDR3 sequence (DNA): TGTGCCAGCAGCTCCGGACTAGCGGGAGCCCATGGGGATGAGCAGTTCTTC.

This rearrangement joins TRBV6-1 to TRBJ2-7; the D is unclear. Deletions cut 1 base from V and 2 bases from J, with 6 bases between. Germline CDR1 MNHNS, CDR2 SASEGT. This CDR3 comprises 13 residues. CDR3 protein: CASSEGTTYEQYF. CDR3 in DNA: TGTGCCAGCAGTGAAGGCACTACCTACGAGCAGTACTTC.

J is TRBJ2-2 and V is TRBV11-2; tentatively, D is TRBD2 (6 bases). The germline gives CDR1 SGHAT, CDR2 FQNNGV. CDR3 size: 16 residues. Trimming took 1 base from V and 6 from J, leaving 15 bases between them. Here the CDR3 DNA reads TGTGCCAGCAGCTTAGGGGGGGTTTTATCCCCCGGGGAGCTGTTTTTT. It is translated as CASSLGGVLSPGELFF.

This clone was counted once. V gene TRBV28 combines with J gene TRBJ1-4; no clear D. CDR3 length equals 14 residues. CDR1 and CDR2 from the germline V gene are MDHEN and SYDVKM. Trimming removed 2 bases at V and 5 bases at J, with 9 bases between. CDR3 region: CASSLGLGNEKLFF. The CDR3 coding sequence is TGTGCCAGCAGTTTAGGTTTGGGGAATGAAAAACTGTTTTTT.

The chain couples TRBV18 to TRBJ1-1; D is perhaps TRBD1 (5 bases). V gave up 6 bases and J gave up 6 bases, with 17 bases separating them. The V gene's germline CDR1 is KGHSH and CDR2 LQKENI. The CDR3 runs to 14 residues. This CDR3 reads CASSPPARVAEAFF. In DNA, the CDR3 is TGTGCCAGCTCCCCCCCCGCCAGGGTCGCTGAAGCTTTCTTT.

V is TRBV7-2 and J is TRBJ2-7, with D hard to call. The CDR3 is made up of 14 amino acids. Germline V gives CDR1 SGHTA, CDR2 FQGNSA. V was pared by 1 base and J by 6 bases, with 13 bases between. The DNA for the CDR3 is TGTGCCAGCAGCTTAGTATCGTTGAACCGCGAGCAGTACTTC. Its translation: CASSLVSLNREQYF.

V is TRBV6-5 and J is TRBJ1-1; D possibly corresponds to TRBD1 (5 bases). Germline CDR1 MNHEY, CDR2 SVGAGI. The CDR3 loop spans 14 amino acids. Trimming shortened V by 4 bases and J by 5 bases, and 14 bases separated the two germline ends. CDR3 amino acids: CASSSRDSLTEAFF. CDR3 in DNA: TGTGCCAGCAGTTCCCGGGACTCCCTAACTGAAGCTTTCTTT.

This chain uses TRBV11-3 with TRBJ1-6, with D possibly being TRBD1 (5 bases). The germline V gene has CDR1 SGHNT and CDR2 YENEEA. Trimming removed 4 bases from V and 10 bases from J, with 11 bases in between. This CDR3 is built from 13 residues. The DNA of the CDR3 is TGTGCCAGCAGCTCCGGCAGGGAATCACCCCTCCACTTT. Translated: CASSSGRESPLHF.

The chain has TRBV28 and TRBJ1-2; D possibly corresponds to TRBD1 (5 bases). The CDR3 spans 15 residues. Looked up from germline, CDR1 is MDHEN and CDR2 is SYDVKM. Trimming cost V 4 bases and J 0 bases, with 12 bases left between them. This CDR3 reads CASSSPGPPNYGYTF. The CDR3 DNA sequence: TGTGCCAGCAGTTCCCCAGGGCCCCCTAACTATGGCTACACCTTC.

The J gene is TRBJ2-3, the V gene TRBV29-1; 8 nucleotides agree with TRBD2. The trim removed 6 bases at V and 4 bases at J, leaving 12 bases unmatched. Germline CDR1 SQVTM, CDR2 ANQGSEA. This CDR3 is built from 15 residues. The CDR3, as DNA: TGCAGCGTCTTCTTTCACGGGAGGGCCCCAGATACGCAGTATTTT. Its translation: CSVFFHGRAPDTQYF.

This clone was counted only a few times. The CDR3, as DNA: TGTGCCAGCAGCGGGGGGACATCTAGCTCCTACGAGCAGTACTTC. Translating it yields CASSGGTSSSYEQYF. The chain combines TRBV5-4 with TRBJ2-7; D may correspond to TRBD1 or TRBD2 (6 bases each). Between the trimmed V and J ends, which lost 4 bases and 0 bases, there was a span of 14 bases. Germline-derived CDR1 and CDR2 are SGHNT and YYREEE (reference sequence). The CDR3 totals 15 residues.

This clone was observed a single time. The chain has TRBV3-1 (or the pseudogene TRBV3-2) and TRBJ1-5; D possibly corresponds to TRBD1 (6 bases). The length of the CDR3 is 16 residues. Trimming cost V 4 bases and J 5 bases, with 18 bases left between them. The germline V gene encodes CDR1 LGHDT and CDR2 YNNKEL (reference sequence). Written as DNA, the CDR3 is TGTGCCAGCAGCCTAGGACAGTTGGGAAGGGATCAGCCCCAGCATTTT. Its translation is CASSLGQLGRDQPQHF.

The V gene is TRBV7-9, the J gene TRBJ1-2; D gene unclear. Germline CDR1 reads SEHNR; CDR2 reads FQNEAQ (reference sequence). This CDR3 contains 16 residues. Trimming took off 5 bases at V and 5 bases at J, with 21 bases between the two ends. The chain's CDR3 is CASSLSSQTPSYGYTF. In DNA, the CDR3 is TGTGCCAGCAGCCTCTCGAGTCAGACGCCTTCGTATGGCTACACCTTC.

This chain connects TRBV4-2 to TRBJ2-2; possibly TRBD1 for D (5 bases). The V gene lost 3 bases and the J gene lost 0 bases, with 11 bases spanning the gap. This CDR3 is built from 16 residues. Germline V gene data show CDR1 as LGHNA and CDR2 as YNFKEQ. The CDR3 spells CASSHGHLANTGELFF. CDR3 DNA sequence: TGTGCCAGCAGCCACGGACACCTAGCGAACACCGGGGAGCTGTTTTTT.

The gene calls are TRBV2 and TRBJ2-7; 9 bases line up with TRBD1. The ends lost 7 bases at V and 3 bases at J; junction bases unmatched: 10. The CDR3 contains 15 residues. Germline values: CDR1 SNHLY, CDR2 FYNNEI. CDR3 residues: CASNTPGQGLYEQYF. CDR3 in DNA: TGTGCCAGCAATACCCCGGGACAGGGACTCTACGAGCAGTACTTC.